Here is one T cell receptor beta chain with its context. Its antigen is still unknown. TCR libraries each used around 3,300 ng of total RNA. The UMIs carried a 6-nucleotide sample barcode, and they were added by template switching. TCRdb reprocessed the 5' RACE reads and reports one entry per CDR3 protein, with no DNA. The sample table sets out 400,000 or so distinct CDR3 sequences. This specimen belongs to a study of monozygotic twins with inflammatory bowel disease. Notes on the study in general: It was not supported that a single strong signal or clonotype was associated with IBD.

The CDR3 loop spans 15 amino acids. V usage is TRBV12-3 or TRBV12-4 and J usage is TRBJ2-1; TCRdb picks TRBD2, but there is no DNA to check that call. The TCR comes from a human donor with ulcerative colitis or Crohn's disease, or a healthy co-twin of an affected twin (not recorded which). The sequenced sample consisted of blood. This chain's CDR3 is CASSLVPSGGNEQFF.